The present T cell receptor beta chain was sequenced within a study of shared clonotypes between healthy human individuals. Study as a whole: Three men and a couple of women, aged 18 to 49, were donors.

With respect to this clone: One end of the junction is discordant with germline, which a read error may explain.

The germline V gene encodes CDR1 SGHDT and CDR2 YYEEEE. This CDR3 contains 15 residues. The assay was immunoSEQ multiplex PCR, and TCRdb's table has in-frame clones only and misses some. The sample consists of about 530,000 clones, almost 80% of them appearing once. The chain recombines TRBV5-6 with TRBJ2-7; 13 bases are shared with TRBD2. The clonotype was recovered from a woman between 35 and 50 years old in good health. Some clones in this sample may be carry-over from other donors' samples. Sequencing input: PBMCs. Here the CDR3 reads CARSQLAGGTYEQYF. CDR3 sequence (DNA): TGTGCCCGCAGTCAACTAGCGGGAGGGACCTACGAGCAGTACTTC.